Here is one T cell receptor beta chain with its context. Its antigen is undetermined. These data come from a study of shared clonotypes between healthy human individuals. CDR3 length: 16 amino acids. Trimming removed 2 bases at V and 0 bases at J, with 14 bases between. In germline, CDR1 is GTSNPN, CDR2 SVGIG (reference sequence). The study's findings and limits: There were few donors, and this limited the genetic and exposure-history diversity represented. Researchers sampled only blood; tissue repertoires likely differ. When naive CD4 clonotypes were compared across a few donors, 4% to 6.5% were shared.

Profiling relied on immunoSEQ multiplex PCR, and the TCRdb table lists in-frame clones only, not all of them. The sample lists about 980,000 clones, approximately 80% seen once, with approximately 1.5% in the top ten. V gene TRBV30 combines with J gene TRBJ2-1; D is ambiguous. Sample: memory CD4+ T cells sorted from blood. Subset of the sample: CD45RA-negative fraction. This clonotype was sampled from a man aged 18-30 years in good health. Written as DNA, the CDR3 is TGTGCCTGGAGTCCCTCAAGCAAAAGCTCCTACAATGAGCAGTTCTTC. The encoded protein is CAWSPSSKSSYNEQFF.